Below are 29 T cell receptor beta chains sequenced from a single sample in a study of technical replicates of blood from a few donors. The assay was immunoSEQ multiplex PCR, and TCRdb's table has in-frame clones only and misses some. The data hold under 85,000 clones, with about 96% observed a single time. Material for sequencing was T cells isolated from PBMCs. These receptors all come from a human donor in good health.

The chain recombines TRBV5-1 with TRBJ1-2, with D unclear. The CDR3 spans 13 residues. Trimming stripped 0 bases from V and 4 bases from J, with 7 bases between. Germline CDR1 and CDR2: SGHRS and YFSETQ. CDR3 sequence reads: CASSLGRLYGYTF. The CDR3 nucleotides are TGCGCCAGCAGCTTGGGGCGGCTCTATGGCTACACCTTC.

The chain uses TRBV4-1 and TRBJ1-4; D uncertain. Germline assignment: CDR1 MGHRA and CDR2 YSYEKL. The CDR3 has 11 residues. V lost 6 bases and J lost 12, with 11 bases in between. CDR3 in DNA: TGCGCCAGCAGTCAGAGACGGGAACTGTTTTTT. Its protein is CASSQRRELFF.

The V gene is TRBV7-9, the J gene TRBJ1-1; D is unresolved. CDR3 length equals 13 residues. The V end was cut by 3 bases, the J end by 11 bases, with 16 bases between. Germline lookup yields CDR1 SEHNR and CDR2 FQNEAQ (reference sequence). The CDR3 nucleotides are TGTGCCAGCAGCTTGGCGGGGATCCCGCTGGCTTTCTTT. It codes for CASSLAGIPLAFF.

The chain carries TRBV30 and TRBJ2-2; possibly TRBD2 for D (5 bases). Germline assignment: CDR1 GTSNPN and CDR2 SVGIG (reference sequence). Trimming cost V 0 bases and J 8 bases, with 10 bases left between them. The CDR3 length is 13 residues. The CDR3 DNA reads as TGTGCCTGGAGTGTTCGAGGGTCAGGGGAGCTGTTTTTT. Encoded protein: CAWSVRGSGELFF.

This rearrangement joins TRBV9 to TRBJ2-5, with 13 bases fitting TRBD2. The CDR3 extends over 17 amino acids. CDR1 SGDLS and CDR2 YYNGEE come from the germline V gene. J was trimmed by 5 bases and V by 3 bases; bases with no gene match: 10. Written as DNA, the CDR3 is TGTGCCAGCAGCGCTGGGACTAGCGGGATATTGAGGGAGACCCAGTACTTC. Residues: CASSAGTSGILRETQYF. Variable domain in full (rest from reference TRBV9 and TRBJ2-5): DSGVTQTPKHLITATGQRVTLRCSPRSGDLSVYWYQQSLDQGLQFLIQYYNGEERAKGNILERFSAQQFPDLHSELNLSSLELGDSALYFCASSAGTSGILRETQYFGPGTRLLVL.

This clone is a singleton in its sample. This rearrangement joins TRBV29-1 to TRBJ2-7, with D perhaps matching TRBD2 (6 bases). CDR1 is SQVTM, CDR2 ANQGSEA, per germline. The CDR3 extends over 14 amino acids. V was cut by 1 base and J by 3 bases, with 13 bases left in between. Written as DNA, the CDR3 is TGCAGCGTTGAAGTAACGGAGGGAGGCTACGAGCAGTACTTC. This codes for CSVEVTEGGYEQYF.

The chain joins TRBV4-1 to TRBJ2-1; TRBD2 might be the D (6 bases). This CDR3 comprises 12 residues. Between the trimmed V and J ends, which lost 3 bases and 7 bases, there was a span of 7 bases. Germline CDR1 MGHRA, CDR2 YSYEKL. Here the CDR3 reads CASSQGGNEQFF. The CDR3 DNA reads TGCGCCAGCAGCCAGGGGGGAAATGAGCAGTTCTTC.

The chain employs TRBV27 and TRBJ2-1, with D possibly matching TRBD2 (5 bases). The CDR3 runs to 12 residues. V was trimmed by 7 bases and J by 5 bases, leaving 9 bases between them. Germline CDR1 reads MNHEY; CDR2 reads SMNVEV (reference sequence). The CDR3 DNA reads TGTGCCAGCACGGGGTTTGACAATGAGCAGTTCTTC. Amino acids: CASTGFDNEQFF.

The chain carries TRBV28 and TRBJ2-1; 7 nucleotides match TRBD1. The CDR3 totals 15 residues. Germline CDR1 and CDR2: MDHEN and SYDVKM. The J segment lost 3 bases and the V segment lost 5 bases, leaving 7 bases of the junction unmatched. Here the CDR3 DNA reads TGTGCCAGCAGTGTAAGGACAGGATACTACAATGAGCAGTTCTTC. Translated: CASSVRTGYYNEQFF.

This chain links TRBV2 with TRBJ2-3, with a weak D call TRBD2 (5 bases). V lost 7 bases and J lost 2, with 16 bases in between. Germline V gene data show CDR1 as SNHLY and CDR2 as FYNNEI. This CDR3 is built from 15 residues. CDR3 region: CASMQRVLFTDTQYF. CDR3 in DNA: TGTGCCAGCATGCAGAGGGTCCTGTTCACAGATACGCAGTATTTT.

This clone was observed a few times. V gene TRBV2 combines with J gene TRBJ1-2; 9 bases fit TRBD1. Trimming removed 6 bases from V and 5 bases from J; junction bases left unmatched: 4. The germline CDR1 and CDR2 sequences are SNHLY and FYNNEI. CDR3 length equals 13 residues. The CDR3 region has the DNA TGTGCCAGCAGGACAGGGGGTATATATGGCTACACCTTC. Translation: CASRTGGIYGYTF.

The V call is TRBV6-6, the J call TRBJ1-4; D unclear. CDR3 length equals 14 residues. Germline-derived CDR1 and CDR2 are MNHNY and SVGAGI (reference sequence). The V end lost 2 bases, the J end lost 8 bases, and 12 bases lay between the germline ends. The CDR3 bases are TGTGCCAGCAGTTACGCAGTTAGACTCGAAAAACTGTTTTTT. This translates into CASSYAVRLEKLFF.

The count of this clone is one. This chain joins TRBV5-5 and TRBJ1-2, with D hard to call. CDR3 length equals 14 residues. Germline lookup yields CDR1 SGHKS and CDR2 YYEKEE (reference sequence). V was trimmed by 0 bases and J by 4 bases, leaving 10 bases between them. CDR3 DNA: TGTGCCAGCAGCTTGGCGGGAACGACCTATGGCTACACCTTC. Translated: CASSLAGTTYGYTF. The full variable domain, with the rest looked up from reference TRBV5-5 and TRBJ1-2, is DAGVTQSPTHLIKTRGQQVTLRCSPISGHKSVSWYQQVLGQGPQFIFQYYEKEERGRGNFPDRFSARQFPNYSSELNVNALLLGDSALYLCASSLAGTTYGYTFGSGTRLTVV.

This chain joins TRBV11-3 and TRBJ2-2; no clear D gene. The CDR3 is made up of 17 amino acids. Trimming removed 0 bases from V and 4 bases from J, with 15 bases in between. Germline values: CDR1 SGHNT, CDR2 YENEEA. CDR3 sequence: CASSLDRSRRSTGELFF. CDR3 bases: TGTGCCAGCAGCTTAGATCGGTCTAGGCGCAGCACCGGGGAGCTGTTTTTT.

The CDR3 DNA follows: TGTGCCAGCGGTAGGGACAGCATCTATGGCTACACCTTC. This codes for CASGRDSIYGYTF. V and J are TRBV6-5 and TRBJ1-2; TRBD1 matches at 7 bases. This CDR3 has 13 residues. With 8 bases clipped from V and 4 bases from J, the junction kept 7 bases outside the gene matches. CDR1 and CDR2 from the germline V gene are MNHEY and SVGAGI.

This chain links TRBV19 with TRBJ1-5; no definite D call. Trimming removed 5 bases from V and 3 bases from J, with 5 bases in between. The CDR3 loop spans 12 amino acids. The germline gives CDR1 LNHDA, CDR2 SQIVND (reference sequence). The DNA of the CDR3 is TGTGCCAGTAGTGGAGCCAATCAGCCCCAGCATTTT. It specifies CASSGANQPQHF.

J is TRBJ2-1 and V is TRBV7-9; D is perhaps TRBD1 (5 bases). V was shortened by 3 bases and J by 12 bases, with 15 bases between the two germline ends. CDR1 and CDR2 from the germline V gene are SEHNR and FQNEAQ (reference sequence). This CDR3 has 13 residues. The DNA of the CDR3 is TGTGCCAGCAGCTTTGAAGGGGTTGCTGGGCAGTTCTTC. Translating it yields CASSFEGVAGQFF.

V and J are TRBV27 and TRBJ1-2; 7 bases map to TRBD1. CDR1 and CDR2 (germline): MNHEY, SMNVEV (reference sequence). Germline trimming cut 0 bases from V and 6 bases from J; bases unmatched to any gene: 10. The CDR3 has 16 residues. In nucleotides, the CDR3 is TGTGCCAGCAGTTTATCGTCCGGCACAGGGGCCAATGGCTACACCTTC. This translates into CASSLSSGTGANGYTF.

The V call is TRBV6-4, the J call TRBJ2-1, with 7 positions matching TRBD2. Germline CDR1 reads MRHNA; CDR2 reads SNTAGT. The V segment lost 8 bases and the J segment 9 bases; nucleotides outside the gene matches: 13. The CDR3 has 14 amino acids. The CDR3 loop is CASHPEVGGGEQFF. The CDR3 coding sequence is TGTGCCAGCCACCCTGAGGTGGGCGGGGGTGAGCAGTTCTTC.

The chain uses TRBV6-5 and TRBJ2-7; the D gene is possibly TRBD1 (6 bases). V was trimmed by 6 bases and J by 6 bases, leaving 12 bases between them. CDR3 length equals 12 residues. CDR1 MNHEY and CDR2 SVGAGI come from the germline V gene. Here the CDR3 DNA reads TGTGCCAGCAGCAGGGGCCGCGGCGAGCAGTACTTC. Its translation is CASSRGRGEQYF.

The chain recombines TRBV13 with TRBJ2-3; D is ambiguous. V dropped 5 bases and J dropped 3 bases, with 18 bases sitting between them. Germline V gene data show CDR1 as PRHDT and CDR2 as FYEKMQ (reference sequence). This CDR3 region has 16 residues. CDR3 region: CASSLPSGIRTDTQYF. The CDR3, as DNA: TGTGCCAGCAGCCTACCGTCGGGTATACGAACAGATACGCAGTATTTT.

The chain combines TRBV29-1 with TRBJ1-2, with D possibly TRBD1 on 5 matching bases. CDR1 SQVTM and CDR2 ANQGSEA come from the germline V gene. The CDR3 is made up of 12 amino acids. Trimming pared 3 bases from V and 2 bases from J, leaving 7 bases between. CDR3 in DNA: TGCAGCGTTGAGGAGGGGAACTATGGCTACACCTTC. Protein product: CSVEEGNYGYTF.

This clone was recorded only once. The genes are TRBV30 and TRBJ1-1, with TRBD1 matching over 7 bases. Germline lookup yields CDR1 GTSNPN and CDR2 SVGIG (reference sequence). With V trimmed by 2 bases and J by 12 bases, 9 bases remained unmatched. The CDR3 has 12 residues. The CDR3 DNA follows: TGTGCCTGGAGTCAGGGACAGATCTCCTCTTTCTTT. It specifies CAWSQGQISSFF.

J is TRBJ1-5 and V is TRBV27; 7 bases are shared with TRBD1. The CDR3 is made up of 15 amino acids. The germline CDR1 and CDR2 sequences are MNHEY and SMNVEV (reference sequence). Trimming took 0 bases from V and 7 from J; bases not matched to a gene: 6. The CDR3 region is CASSLSAGGLQPQHF. The CDR3 nucleotides are TGTGCCAGCAGTTTATCGGCAGGGGGATTACAGCCCCAGCATTTT.

J is TRBJ1-5 and V is TRBV28; TRBD1 matches at 7 bases. The junction had 8 bases not matched to a gene; V was cut back by 6 bases and J by 6 bases. The germline gives CDR1 MDHEN, CDR2 SYDVKM. There are 14 residues in the CDR3. DNA of the CDR3: TGTGCCAGCAGCCTGACAGGGAGTTTTCAGCCCCAGCATTTT. Residues: CASSLTGSFQPQHF.

The chain has TRBV27 and TRBJ2-7; TRBD1 matches at 9 bases. Trimming took 5 bases from V and 5 from J; bases not matched to a gene: 7. Per germline, CDR1 MNHEY and CDR2 SMNVEV (reference sequence). This CDR3 region has 14 residues. The CDR3 coding sequence is TGTGCCAGCAGTATAGGACAGGGGTCCCACGAGCAGTACTTC. It specifies CASSIGQGSHEQYF.

The chain has TRBV19 and TRBJ2-2; possibly TRBD1 for D (5 bases). Germline V lookup: CDR1 LNHDA, CDR2 SQIVND (reference sequence). The V gene lost 5 bases and the J gene lost 2 bases, with 9 bases spanning the gap. The length of the CDR3 is 14 residues. The CDR3 loop reads CASSSQGNTGELFF. For the CDR3, the DNA is TGTGCCAGTAGTTCCCAGGGTAACACCGGGGAGCTGTTTTTT.

This clone was found once. V and J are TRBV6-1 and TRBJ1-1, with TRBD1 matching 7 bases. The V gene's germline CDR1 is MNHNS and CDR2 SASEGT. With V trimmed by 5 bases and J by 0 bases, 6 bases remained unmatched. This CDR3 region has 15 residues. CDR3 coding DNA: TGTGCCAGCAGTTTCGGGACAGCGATGAACACTGAAGCTTTCTTT. This encodes CASSFGTAMNTEAFF.

This chain uses TRBV27 with TRBJ2-7, with D tentatively TRBD2 (6 bases). The V gene lost 9 bases and the J gene lost 2 bases, with 14 bases spanning the gap. The germline V gene has CDR1 MNHEY and CDR2 SMNVEV (reference sequence). CDR3 length: 13 residues. In DNA, the CDR3 is TGTGCCAGTCTCACCGGGGGTGCCTACGAGCAGTACTTC. It is translated as CASLTGGAYEQYF.